This TCR beta chain was captured in a study of cytomegalovirus exposure and HLA in healthy donors. For the study at large: Genotyping showed about 80% of fewer than 500 donors falling in the Caucasian-associated ancestry cluster. Whole-study findings and limits: Information on immune exposure was restricted to one variable (CMV serostatus). A missense DCLRE1C variant was associated with V- and J-gene trimming of TCR beta chains in a later analysis, and an independent cohort replicated the association.

The CDR3 sequence is 15 residues long. CDR1 SNHLY and CDR2 FYNNEI come from the germline V gene. With 1 base clipped from V and 4 bases from J, the junction kept 3 bases outside the gene matches. Researchers ran the PCR with 60 Vbeta and 13 Jbeta primers. Profiling relied on immunoSEQ multiplex PCR, and the TCRdb table lists in-frame clones only, not all of them. The top ten hold 1.5% to 2% of the sample, which has about 120,000 clones, around 74% seen once. As regards this clone: Antigen: not known.

Sequenced sample: PBMCs. J is TRBJ2-2 and V is TRBV2, with 7 nucleotides matching TRBD2. The clonotype comes from a woman between 18 and 29 years old in good health and CMV-seronegative. In DNA form, the CDR3 reads TGTGCCAGCAGTGAAGGCGGGGGACTCACCGGGGAGCTGTTTTTT. Translating it yields CASSEGGGLTGELFF.